Given below is one TCR beta chain in context. The germline gene is not matched at one end of the junction; a read error may be the cause. This sample was included in a study of tumor and adjacent non-tumor tissue in lung cancer. Study-wide context: Aged about 31 to 85 years, patients included under 13 men and about 5 women with stage I to III disease.

A modified ARM-PCR protocol with three rounds of nested PCR amplified TCRbeta. Via MiXCR, TCRdb re-called the multiplex PCR reads, giving one row per CDR3 protein. The sample carries tens of thousands of distinct CDR3 sequences, roughly 80% recorded once. The germline V gene encodes CDR1 SGHNT and CDR2 YYREEE (reference sequence). The CDR3 is 15 residues long. The template was RNA from unsorted bulk tissue. More than 3 cm separated this lung sample from the edge of the tumor. The source is a man between 60 and 75 years old with non-small cell lung cancer. The specimen was distant non-tumor lung tissue. This chain links TRBV5-4 with TRBJ2-1; a possible D gene is TRBD2 (6 bases). The CDR3 bases are TGTGCCAGCAGCCTGGGGGGTAGAGGTGGGAATGAGCGGTTCTTC. It specifies CASSLGGRGGNERFF.